Sequencing of this T cell receptor (beta chain) was carried out in a study of blood T cell repertoires in COVID-19 (dated by TCRdb to about 2020). For the study in its entirety: Samples covering the acute and convalescent phases of COVID-19 were provided by collaborators in the United States, Italy and Spain. The prospective study material was composed of cDNA or gDNA derived from T cells, B-cell-depleted T cells, or PBMCs. Deeply sampled blood TCRbeta repertoires from subjects exposed to, actively infected with, or recovered from COVID-19 were included in the dataset. The repertoires were released in a freely available public database meant as a resource for research on the immune response to SARS-CoV-2. The samples were drawn from two sources: the first 160 participants of the ongoing ImmuneRACE study, and 950 to 1,500 subjects contributed by 6 global collaborators. A de-identified subject ID, COVID-19 status, age in years and sex were almost always included in the sample metadata. Where available, HLA class I and class II types were taken from metadata supplied by the sample provider and were not determined by assay-based typing.

The paper's findings and limits, for the study overall: The amount of clinical and demographic metadata varied by source and participant and was provided uncurated.

TCRbeta CDR3 regions were amplified from genomic DNA by means of the immunoSEQ Assay, a bias-controlled multiplex PCR. Turning to the authors' computational methods: Within the assay, amplification of reference gene primers was used to estimate how many nucleated cells each sample contained. To quantify the absolute abundance of each unique TCRbeta CDR3 rearrangement, sequence reads were collapsed and filtered. For each sample, productive Simpson clonality was calculated by taking the square root of Simpson's diversity index across productive rearrangements. Entries here come from immuneACCESS through TCRdb and include only in-frame sequences with V and J called. Some clones fail to appear in such tables; in the studies checked, an unresolved V gene covers under half of the shortfall, and the cause of the remainder is unknown. V and J calls and clone size are given by that table; D and trimming were obtained from the DNA. Present in this sample are 140,000 or so clones, about nine tenths of which were seen just once. Jointly, the top ten make up approximately 2.4% of the sample.

About this clone: What this receptor recognizes is not known. No base-level quality is on record; no much larger clone is a single base apart.

Based on the germline V gene, the CDR1 and CDR2 sequences are SNHLY and FYNNEI. V ends up 6 bases short and J 5 bases short, with an unmatched junction base count of 10. From the cysteine through the phenylalanine, the CDR3 covers 15 amino acids. The read is trimmed to its CDR3 DNA, 45 bases read in frame from base 1. One collaborating source in Seattle enrolled patients while the patients were actively infected and followed the patients over time throughout the course of disease. Collaborating institutions collected whole blood in K2EDTA tubes following their own protocols. For TCRbeta analysis, collaborators shipped samples as frozen whole blood, isolated PBMCs, or DNA extracted from either of those sample types.

The receptor was isolated from a human donor with COVID-19, enrolled during active disease. The donor label of this sample is uncertain. The sequence links TRBV2 to TRBJ1-5; a stretch of 7 junction bases matches TRBD1. The sequencing input was peripheral blood. CDR3 loop: CASRLNTQGDQPQHF. The DNA reads as follows: TGTGCCAGCAGACTTAATACCCAGGGGGATCAGCCCCAGCATTTT.